Listed below are T cell receptor beta chains from one sample, sequenced in a study of T cell therapy after organ transplantation. These receptors are not linked to any known antigen. Measured with immunoSEQ multiplex PCR; TCRdb has only the in-frame clones, and not every one. Of roughly 48,000 clones listed, 94% are singletons. Specimen: CD8+ T cells from blood, collected before autologous CMV-specific T cell therapy. These receptors were collected from a human patient who had received a solid organ transplant and had CMV disease. Each CDR3 is given with its conserved first and last residue. The D gene is left open where the match is weak. Not all rows give a size; the values are once, few, many and, for expanded clones, a class.

CDR3nt,CDR3aa,abundance,j_gene,d_gene,v_gene
TGTGCCAGCAGCTTATTAGTGGACAGGGCCACCTTC,CASSLLVDRATF,-,TRBJ1-2,TRBD1,TRBV11-2
TGCAGCGTTTCCGGCCTCATAGCGGGGCCCACCTACGAGCAGTACTTC,CSVSGLIAGPTYEQYF,-,TRBJ2-7,TRBD2,TRBV29-1
TGTGCCACCAGCAGAGAAGGAACTGTAGCGGGAGACGGCTACGAGCAGTACTTC,CATSREGTVAGDGYEQYF,-,TRBJ2-7,TRBD2,TRBV15
TGTGCCAGCAGTGGTACTAGCGGGGGGGCAAATGAGCAGTTCTTC,CASSGTSGGANEQFF,-,TRBJ2-1,TRBD2,TRBV6-4
TGTGCCAGCAGTTACTACAATAGCGACGAGCAGTACTTC,CASSYYNSDEQYF,-,TRBJ2-7,-,TRBV6-6
TGTGCCAGCAGCTTAGAGACAGGGGGCGAACAGCCCCAGCATTTT,CASSLETGGEQPQHF,-,TRBJ1-5,TRBD1,TRBV7-9
TGCGCCACCCGCGGGGACTGGACTGAAGCTTTCTTT,CATRGDWTEAFF,-,TRBJ1-1,-,TRBV10-2
TGTGCCAGCAGCTTCGACCGGAGGGGGACCCAGTACTTC,CASSFDRRGTQYF,-,TRBJ2-5,-,TRBV14
TGTGCCACCCGGACGGAGAACACCGGGGAGCTGTTTTTT,CATRTENTGELFF,-,TRBJ2-2,-,TRBV6-1
TGTGCCAGCAGCGTAGAGGGACTAGCGGACCTACGGGTCGATGAGCAGTTCTTC,CASSVEGLADLRVDEQFF,-,TRBJ2-1,TRBD2,TRBV9
TGTGCCAGTTGGACTAGCGGCTACAATGAGCAGTTCTTC,CASWTSGYNEQFF,-,TRBJ2-1,TRBD2,TRBV5-4
TGTGCCAGCAGCTTATGGGAGGGGCCCAATCAGCCCCAGCATTTT,CASSLWEGPNQPQHF,-,TRBJ1-5,-,TRBV11-2
TGTGCCAGCAGCCCTCACGAACCGGGGTTATTAGAGGTCATTCAGTACTTC,CASSPHEPGLLEVIQYF,-,TRBJ2-4,-,TRBV7-2
TGTGCCAGCACCCTCTTGGGGGGGACTGAAGCTTTCTTT,CASTLLGGTEAFF,-,TRBJ1-1,-,TRBV6-5
TGTGCCAGTAGTATAGCGAGCGGCCCCTACGAGCAGTACTTC,CASSIASGPYEQYF,-,TRBJ2-7,-,TRBV19
TGCGCCAGCAGCCTAGCCCCGGTCAACTCCTACGAGCAGTACTTC,CASSLAPVNSYEQYF,-,TRBJ2-7,-,TRBV4-1
TGCGCCAGCAGCCAAAAAGGGGGCCTACAGAGAAACACTGAAGCTTTCTTT,CASSQKGGLQRNTEAFF,-,TRBJ1-1,TRBD1,TRBV4-1
TGTGCCAGCAGCCCTATACCCCGGGCCTCCTACAATGAGCAGTTCTTC,CASSPIPRASYNEQFF,-,TRBJ2-1,-,TRBV27
TGTGCCAGCAGCCCAAAAGTAGGGGTTGAAGCTTTCTTT,CASSPKVGVEAFF,-,TRBJ1-1,-,TRBV7-9
TGTGCCAGCAGCTTTTTTGACAGGAACACTGAAGCTTTCTTT,CASSFFDRNTEAFF,-,TRBJ1-1,-,TRBV7-9
TGTGCCAGCAGTTTCGGACGTAACACTGAAGCTTTCTTT,CASSFGRNTEAFF,-,TRBJ1-1,-,TRBV9
TGTGCCAGCAGTGAACCGGCCCGGGCGGCCGAGCAGTTCTTC,CASSEPARAAEQFF,once,TRBJ2-1,-,TRBV6-1
TGTGCCAGTAGTATTTTTGGTCGGGGACAGGGGTTCTACAATGAGCAGTTCTTC,CASSIFGRGQGFYNEQFF,-,TRBJ2-1,TRBD1,TRBV19
TGCGCCAGCATTGGGACACCCACGAACACCGGGGAGCTGTTTTTT,CASIGTPTNTGELFF,-,TRBJ2-2,-,TRBV5-1
TGTGCCAGCACTTGGACAGGGAGCTCCTACGAGCAGTACTTC,CASTWTGSSYEQYF,-,TRBJ2-7,TRBD1,TRBV6-5
TGCAGCGTTGAAGCCAACACTGAAGCTTTCTTT,CSVEANTEAFF,-,TRBJ1-1,-,TRBV29-1
TGTGCCAGCAGCTCGCGTATAGGGGGACCCTACGAGCAGTACTTC,CASSSRIGGPYEQYF,-,TRBJ2-7,-,TRBV9
TGTGCCAGCAGCCCCCGGCAGGGACTATCACCCCTCCACTTT,CASSPRQGLSPLHF,-,TRBJ1-6,-,TRBV27
TGTGCCAGCAGGGGGTGGGGGAACACCGGGGAGCTGTTTTTT,CASRGWGNTGELFF,-,TRBJ2-2,-,TRBV6-6